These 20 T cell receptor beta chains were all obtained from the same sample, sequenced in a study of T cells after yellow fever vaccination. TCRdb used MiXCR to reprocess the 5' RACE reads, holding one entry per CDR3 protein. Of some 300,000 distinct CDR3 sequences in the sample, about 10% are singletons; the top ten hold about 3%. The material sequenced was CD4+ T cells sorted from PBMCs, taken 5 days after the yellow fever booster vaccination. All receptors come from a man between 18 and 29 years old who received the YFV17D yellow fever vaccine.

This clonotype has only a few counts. The CDR3 nucleotides read TGTGCCAGCTCACCCAACGGCGGCGGCCTGAACACTGAAGCTTTCTTT. Its protein is CASSPNGGGLNTEAFF. The V call is TRBV18, the J call TRBJ1-1, with D uncertain. This CDR3 spans 16 amino acids. Trimming stripped 3 bases from V and 0 bases from J, with 14 bases between. Germline V CDR1 and CDR2: KGHSH, LQKENI. Full variable domain (missing parts from reference TRBV18 and TRBJ1-1): NAGVMQNPRHLVRRRGQEARLRCSPMKGHSHVYWYRQLPEEGLKFMVYLQKENIIDESGMPKERFSAEFPKEGPSILRIQQVVRGDSAAYFCASSPNGGGLNTEAFFGQGTRLTVV.

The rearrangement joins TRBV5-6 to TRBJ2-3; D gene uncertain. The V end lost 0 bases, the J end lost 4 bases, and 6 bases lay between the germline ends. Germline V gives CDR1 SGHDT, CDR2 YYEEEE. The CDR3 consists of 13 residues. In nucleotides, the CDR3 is TGTGCCAGCAGCTTGGTAAGGGCAGATACGCAGTATTTT. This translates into CASSLVRADTQYF.

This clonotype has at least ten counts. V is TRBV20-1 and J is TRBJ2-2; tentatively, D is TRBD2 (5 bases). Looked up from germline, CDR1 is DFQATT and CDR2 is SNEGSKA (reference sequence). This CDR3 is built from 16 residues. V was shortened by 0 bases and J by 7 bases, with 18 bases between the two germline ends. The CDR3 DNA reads TGCAGTGCTAGAGAAACGGGGAGAGGGTTCGGCGGGGAGCTGTTTTTT. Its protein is CSARETGRGFGGELFF.

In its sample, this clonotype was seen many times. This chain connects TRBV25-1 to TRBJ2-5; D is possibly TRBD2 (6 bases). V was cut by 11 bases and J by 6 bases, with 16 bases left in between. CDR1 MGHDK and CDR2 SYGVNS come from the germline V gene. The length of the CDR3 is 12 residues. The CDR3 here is CAAGEGRQTQYF. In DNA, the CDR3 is TGTGCCGCAGGAGAGGGGAGGCAGACCCAGTACTTC. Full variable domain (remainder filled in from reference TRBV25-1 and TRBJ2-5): EADIYQTPRYLVIGTGKKITLECSQTMGHDKMYWYQQDPGMELHLIHYSYGVNSTEKGDLSSESTVSRIRTEHFPLTLESARPSHTSQYLCAAGEGRQTQYFGPGTRLLVL.

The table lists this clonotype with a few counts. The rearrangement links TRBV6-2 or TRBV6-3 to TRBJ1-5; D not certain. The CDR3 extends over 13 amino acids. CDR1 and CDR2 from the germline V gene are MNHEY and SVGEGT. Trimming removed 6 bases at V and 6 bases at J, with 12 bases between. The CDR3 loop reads CASRPTNGQPQHF. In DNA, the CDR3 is TGTGCCAGCAGACCCACTAACGGTCAGCCCCAGCATTTT.

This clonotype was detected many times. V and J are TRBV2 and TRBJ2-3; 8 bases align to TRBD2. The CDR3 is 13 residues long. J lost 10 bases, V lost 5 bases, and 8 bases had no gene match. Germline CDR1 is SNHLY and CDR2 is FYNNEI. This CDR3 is CASSSLGLVAQYF. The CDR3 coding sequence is TGTGCCAGCAGTTCCCTGGGACTAGTGGCGCAGTATTTT.

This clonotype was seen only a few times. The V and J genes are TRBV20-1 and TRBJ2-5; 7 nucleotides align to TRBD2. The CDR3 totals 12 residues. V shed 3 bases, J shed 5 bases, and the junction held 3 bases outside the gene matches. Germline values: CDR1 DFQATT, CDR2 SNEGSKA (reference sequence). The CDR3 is CSARGGDETQYF. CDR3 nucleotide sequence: TGCAGTGCTAGGGGAGGGGACGAGACCCAGTACTTC.

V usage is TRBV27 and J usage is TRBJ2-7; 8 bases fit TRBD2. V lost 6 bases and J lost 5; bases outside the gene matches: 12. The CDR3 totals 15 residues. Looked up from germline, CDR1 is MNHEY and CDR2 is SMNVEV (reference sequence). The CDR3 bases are TGTGCCAGCAGCCCCGGGGGGGCCGGTGTCCACGAGCAGTACGTC. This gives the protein CASSPGGAGVHEQYV.

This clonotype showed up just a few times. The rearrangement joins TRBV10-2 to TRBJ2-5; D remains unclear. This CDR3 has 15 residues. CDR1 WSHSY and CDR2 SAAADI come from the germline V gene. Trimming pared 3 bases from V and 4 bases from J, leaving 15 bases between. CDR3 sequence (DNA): TGCGCCAGCAGTGACTCGAATCGGATGGGAGAGACCCAGTACTTC. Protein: CASSDSNRMGETQYF.

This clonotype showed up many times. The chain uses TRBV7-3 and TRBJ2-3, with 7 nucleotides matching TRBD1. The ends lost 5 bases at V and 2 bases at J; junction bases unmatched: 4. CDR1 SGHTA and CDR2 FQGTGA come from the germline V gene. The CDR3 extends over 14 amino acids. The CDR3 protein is CASSRDRYTDTQYF. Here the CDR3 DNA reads TGTGCCAGCAGCAGGGACAGATACACAGATACGCAGTATTTT.

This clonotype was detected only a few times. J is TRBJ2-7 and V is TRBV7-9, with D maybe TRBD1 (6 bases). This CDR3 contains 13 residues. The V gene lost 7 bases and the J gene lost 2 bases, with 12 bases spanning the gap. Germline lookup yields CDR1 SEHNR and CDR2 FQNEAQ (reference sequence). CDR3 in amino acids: CASNREGTYEQYF. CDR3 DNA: TGTGCCAGCAACAGGGAAGGAACCTACGAGCAGTACTTC.

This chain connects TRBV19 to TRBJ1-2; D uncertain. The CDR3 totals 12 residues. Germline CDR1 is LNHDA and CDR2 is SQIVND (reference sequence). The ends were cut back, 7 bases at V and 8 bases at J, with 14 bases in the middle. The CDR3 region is CASMSFRGGYTF. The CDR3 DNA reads TGTGCCAGTATGTCGTTTCGAGGGGGCTACACCTTC.

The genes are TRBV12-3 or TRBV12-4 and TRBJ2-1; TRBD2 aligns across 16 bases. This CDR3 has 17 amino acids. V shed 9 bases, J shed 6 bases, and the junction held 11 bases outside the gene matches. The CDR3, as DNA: TGTGCCAGTCTGCCGGGACTAGCGGGGGGGGTAGGCAATGAGCAGTTCTTC. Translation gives CASLPGLAGGVGNEQFF.

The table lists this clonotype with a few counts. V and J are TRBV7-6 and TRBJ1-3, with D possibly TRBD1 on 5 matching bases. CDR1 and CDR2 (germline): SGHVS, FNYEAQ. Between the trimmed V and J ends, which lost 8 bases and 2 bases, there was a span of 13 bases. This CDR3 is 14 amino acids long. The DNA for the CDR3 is TGTGCCAGCTCCACCCGGGGGGCTGGAAACACCATATATTTT. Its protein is CASSTRGAGNTIYF.

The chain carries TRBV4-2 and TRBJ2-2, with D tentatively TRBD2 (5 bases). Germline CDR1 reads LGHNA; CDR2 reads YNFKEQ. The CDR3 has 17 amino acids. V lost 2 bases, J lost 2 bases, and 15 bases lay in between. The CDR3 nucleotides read TGTGCCAGCAGCCAATTCCGGGCGAGCGGAAACACCGGGGAGCTGTTTTTT. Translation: CASSQFRASGNTGELFF.

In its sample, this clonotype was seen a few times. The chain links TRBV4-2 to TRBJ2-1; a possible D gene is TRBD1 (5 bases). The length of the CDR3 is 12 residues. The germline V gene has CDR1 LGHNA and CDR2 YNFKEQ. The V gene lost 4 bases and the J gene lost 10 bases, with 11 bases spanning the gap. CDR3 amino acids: CASSPHRREQFF. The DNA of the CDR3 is TGTGCCAGCAGCCCTCACAGGAGAGAGCAGTTCTTC.

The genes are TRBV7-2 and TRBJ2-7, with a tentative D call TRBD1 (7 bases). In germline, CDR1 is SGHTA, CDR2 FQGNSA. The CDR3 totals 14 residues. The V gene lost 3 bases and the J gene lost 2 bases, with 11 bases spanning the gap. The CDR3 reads CASSFQGGTYEQYF. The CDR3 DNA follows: TGTGCCAGCAGCTTCCAGGGGGGAACCTACGAGCAGTACTTC.

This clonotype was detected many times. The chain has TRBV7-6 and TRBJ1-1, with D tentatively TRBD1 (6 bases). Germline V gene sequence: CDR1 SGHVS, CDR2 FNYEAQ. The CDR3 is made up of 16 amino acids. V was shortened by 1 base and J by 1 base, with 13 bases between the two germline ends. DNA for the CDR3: TGTGCCAGCAGCTTAGTTTCGGGGGCCGGGAACACTGAAGCTTTCTTT. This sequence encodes CASSLVSGAGNTEAFF.

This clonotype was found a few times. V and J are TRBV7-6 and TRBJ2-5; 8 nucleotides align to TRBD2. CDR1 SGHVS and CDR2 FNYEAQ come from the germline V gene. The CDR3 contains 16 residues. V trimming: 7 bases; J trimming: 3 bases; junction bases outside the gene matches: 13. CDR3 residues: CASTKTGTRVEETQYF. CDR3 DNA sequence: TGTGCCAGCACCAAGACCGGGACTAGAGTAGAAGAGACCCAGTACTTC. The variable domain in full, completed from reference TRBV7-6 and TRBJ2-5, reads GAGVSQSPRYKVTKRGQDVALRCDPISGHVSLYWYRQALGQGPEFLTYFNYEAQQDKSGLPNDRFSAERPEGSISTLTIQRTEQRDSAMYRCASTKTGTRVEETQYFGPGTRLLVL.

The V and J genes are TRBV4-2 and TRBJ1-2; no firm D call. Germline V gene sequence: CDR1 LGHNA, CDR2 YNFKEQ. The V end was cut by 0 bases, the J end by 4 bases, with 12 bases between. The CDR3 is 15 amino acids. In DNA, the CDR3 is TGTGCCAGCAGCCAAGATCACGGGATACCCTATGGCTACACCTTC. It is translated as CASSQDHGIPYGYTF.